The text below deals with one T cell receptor (beta chain). Produced via immunoSEQ multiplex PCR; TCRdb's table is partial and in-frame only. The sample carries 120,000 or so clones, 76% recorded once. These data are taken from a study of blood T cell repertoires in COVID-19. Turning to the study itself: Samples of COVID-19 (acute and convalescent) were obtained from the United States, Italy and Spain.

Trimming took 4 bases from V and 0 from J, leaving 16 bases between them. This CDR3 contains 17 residues. CDR1 and CDR2 from the germline V gene are MDHEN and SYDVKM. The chain is built from TRBV28 and TRBJ2-1; D perhaps matches TRBD2 (5 bases). Sequencing was done on a sample of peripheral blood. This receptor was taken from a woman aged 80 or over with acute or convalescent COVID-19. CDR3 sequence reads: CASSSTLTRGSYNEQFF. The CDR3 DNA sequence: TGTGCCAGCAGTTCCACCCTTACTAGAGGCTCCTACAATGAGCAGTTCTTC.